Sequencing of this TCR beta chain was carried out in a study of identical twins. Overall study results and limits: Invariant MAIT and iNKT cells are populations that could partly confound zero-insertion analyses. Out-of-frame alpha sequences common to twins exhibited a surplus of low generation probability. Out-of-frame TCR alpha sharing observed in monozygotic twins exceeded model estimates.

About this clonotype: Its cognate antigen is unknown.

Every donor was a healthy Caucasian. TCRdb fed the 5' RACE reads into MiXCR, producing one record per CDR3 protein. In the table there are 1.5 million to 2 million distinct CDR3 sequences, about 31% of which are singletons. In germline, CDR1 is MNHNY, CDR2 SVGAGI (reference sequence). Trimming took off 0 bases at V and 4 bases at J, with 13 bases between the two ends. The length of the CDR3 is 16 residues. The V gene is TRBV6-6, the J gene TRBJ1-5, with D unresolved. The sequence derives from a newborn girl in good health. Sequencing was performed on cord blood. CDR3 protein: CASSYSTWGGNQPQHF. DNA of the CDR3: TGTGCCAGCAGTTACTCGACCTGGGGAGGAAATCAGCCCCAGCATTTT.